The T cell receptor beta chain under discussion was sequenced for a study of blood T cells in healthy people across ages. On the study more broadly: About one barcoded beta molecule per two T cells was the capture yield of template switching. Overall study findings and caveats: Because sorting was not performed, PBMCs prevented conclusive naive versus antigen-experienced comparison. Naive CD4+ cells and diversity were both higher in long-lived donors than in aged donors.

The second PCR ran roughly 6 to 12 cycles with a sample-barcoded 5' primer and J-beta primers. TCRdb re-called the 5' RACE reads with MiXCR, one entry per CDR3 protein. Of some 690,000 distinct CDR3 sequences in the sample, around a fifth were seen once. The CDR3 contains 16 residues. V lost 6 bases, J lost 4 bases, and 9 bases stayed unmatched. As to this clonotype: What it binds is not known.

The chain recombines TRBV12-3 or TRBV12-4 with TRBJ2-1; the match to TRBD2 covers 10 bases. The sequencing input was blood. The source is a man between 65 and 85 years old in good health. CDR3 coding DNA: TGTGCCAGCAGACTACCGGGACTAGCGAGTTACAATGAGCAGTTCTTC. Its protein is CASRLPGLASYNEQFF.